This T cell receptor (beta chain) was documented in a study of T cell responses to AZD1222 COVID-19 vaccine. Regarding the study as a whole: Donors were largely white British and mainly female; clonal diversity was possibly underestimated. Sampling captured repertoires only after the peak T cell response. Only a handful of AZD1222 recipients, roughly 6 in all, had baseline seropositivity.

CDR1 and CDR2 (germline): SGDLS, YYNGEE. Unmatched junction bases numbered 5, after V lost 3 bases and J lost 5 bases. CDR3 length: 14 residues. On this clone: Its cognate antigen is unknown.

The assay was immunoSEQ multiplex PCR, and TCRdb's table has in-frame clones only and misses some. Of 120,000 or so clones listed, approximately 84% are singletons. The TCR was taken from an adult in good health. J is TRBJ2-7 and V is TRBV9, with 10 bases that match TRBD1. Sequencing used peripheral blood, obtained on day 0 of AZD1222 vaccination. CDR3 amino acids: CASSEGTGADEQYF. For the CDR3, the DNA is TGTGCCAGCAGCGAGGGGACAGGGGCCGACGAGCAGTACTTC.